The clone carrying this TCR beta chain was counted only a few times. The antigen is not known. The data belong to a study of identical twins. The study, taken as a whole, reports: Models underestimated how often monozygotic twins shared out-of-frame TCR alpha. Cross-sectional statistical analysis, not tracking of the same donors, underpinned the conclusions.

A universal primer binding site was introduced by template switching. The final cDNA contained unique molecular identifiers. TCRdb reprocessed the 5' RACE reads via MiXCR and lists one record per CDR3 protein. Here the sample spans around 510,000 distinct CDR3 sequences, over 11% being singletons. Germline assignment: CDR1 MNHNS and CDR2 SASEGT. CDR3 length: 11 amino acids. With 5 bases removed from V and 10 bases from J, the gap between germline ends came to 9 bases. These data were also reused for a study on yellow fever vaccine responses in identical twins.

Sequenced sample: CD4+ T cells sorted from blood. The genes are TRBV6-1 and TRBJ1-3; no clear D. The receptor was derived from a woman aged 18-35 years in good health. CDR3 sequence reads: CASSLSETIYF. The CDR3 coding sequence is TGTGCCAGCAGTTTATCCGAAACCATATATTTT.